This TCR beta chain was captured by sequencing in a study of shared clonotypes between healthy human individuals. Study in general: The donor group consisted of a couple of women and a few men, aged 18 to 49. Each donor's CD4 naive and CD4 memory cells filled three plates apiece, CD8 naive two, and CD8 memory one.

Germline CDR1 MNHEY, CDR2 SMNVEV (reference sequence). V was clipped by 2 bases and J by 0 bases; unmatched bases: 4. This CDR3 comprises 15 residues. Positively selected for CCR7, the CD45RO-negative cells used as naive CD8 cells excluded terminally differentiated effector memory CD45RA+ cells. Concerning this clone: Antigen: not known.

Study conclusions and caveats: Donor scarcity curtailed the genetic and exposure-history diversity represented herein. Memory subsets generally showed smaller estimated richness than naive subsets did.

The repertoire was sequenced with immunoSEQ multiplex PCR; TCRdb's copy has only in-frame clones and lacks some. The table shows about 2.1 million clones, with around 95% occurring only once. V is TRBV27 and J is TRBJ2-7; 7 bases agree with TRBD2. The sequence was obtained from a man between 18 and 35 years old in good health. Some clones in this sample may be carry-over from other donors' samples. The sequencing sample was made of naive CD8+ T cells from PBMCs. The CDR3 reads CASSLMGGSSYEQYF. DNA for the CDR3: TGTGCCAGCAGTTTAATGGGCGGGAGCTCCTACGAGCAGTACTTC.